The clone carrying this T cell receptor beta chain was picked up many times. What it binds is unknown. Methods used by the authors: CDR3 was compared across clinicopathological groups, and the resulting differences were used to build a distant-metastasis classifier for papillary thyroid cancer. TCRdb re-clonotyped the PCR reads via MiXCR. It is TCRdb's table, rather than the study itself, that gives the V and J calls and clone size. The data show approximately 28,000 clones, 15% seen once. The entry originates in a study of metastatic and nonmetastatic thyroid tumors. Study-wide context: Repertoire data that came from the blood and tumor or nodule tissue of malignant and benign thyroid patients were compared. Study-level findings and limits: Reportedly, malignant thyroid tumors had significantly higher TCR beta diversity than benign nodules, in blood and tumor.

Patients had received no treatment of any kind before thyroid surgery. V lost 2 bases and J 4 bases, leaving 26 bases between the germline ends. This CDR3 is built from 19 residues. The germline gives CDR1 GTSNPN, CDR2 SVGIG (reference sequence). The rearrangement joins TRBV30 to TRBJ2-2; no definite D call. The sequenced sample consisted of blood. The receptor was derived from a male donor with papillary thyroid cancer or a benign thyroid nodule (not recorded which). Some clones in this sample may be carry-over from other donors' samples. CDR3 sequence reads: CAWSSVLVRPPRSTGELFF. In DNA, the CDR3 is TGTGCCTGGAGTTCCGTGTTGGTTAGGCCCCCCCGGAGCACCGGGGAGCTGTTTTTT.